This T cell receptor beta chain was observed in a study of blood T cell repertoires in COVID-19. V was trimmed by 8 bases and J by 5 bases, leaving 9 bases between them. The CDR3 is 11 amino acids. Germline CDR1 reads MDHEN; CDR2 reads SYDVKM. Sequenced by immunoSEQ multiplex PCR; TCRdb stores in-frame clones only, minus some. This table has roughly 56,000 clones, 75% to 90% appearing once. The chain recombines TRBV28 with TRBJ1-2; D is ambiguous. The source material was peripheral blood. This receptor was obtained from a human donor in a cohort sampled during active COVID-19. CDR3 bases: TGTGCCAGCGATTCACAGTATGGCTACACCTTC. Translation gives CASDSQYGYTF.